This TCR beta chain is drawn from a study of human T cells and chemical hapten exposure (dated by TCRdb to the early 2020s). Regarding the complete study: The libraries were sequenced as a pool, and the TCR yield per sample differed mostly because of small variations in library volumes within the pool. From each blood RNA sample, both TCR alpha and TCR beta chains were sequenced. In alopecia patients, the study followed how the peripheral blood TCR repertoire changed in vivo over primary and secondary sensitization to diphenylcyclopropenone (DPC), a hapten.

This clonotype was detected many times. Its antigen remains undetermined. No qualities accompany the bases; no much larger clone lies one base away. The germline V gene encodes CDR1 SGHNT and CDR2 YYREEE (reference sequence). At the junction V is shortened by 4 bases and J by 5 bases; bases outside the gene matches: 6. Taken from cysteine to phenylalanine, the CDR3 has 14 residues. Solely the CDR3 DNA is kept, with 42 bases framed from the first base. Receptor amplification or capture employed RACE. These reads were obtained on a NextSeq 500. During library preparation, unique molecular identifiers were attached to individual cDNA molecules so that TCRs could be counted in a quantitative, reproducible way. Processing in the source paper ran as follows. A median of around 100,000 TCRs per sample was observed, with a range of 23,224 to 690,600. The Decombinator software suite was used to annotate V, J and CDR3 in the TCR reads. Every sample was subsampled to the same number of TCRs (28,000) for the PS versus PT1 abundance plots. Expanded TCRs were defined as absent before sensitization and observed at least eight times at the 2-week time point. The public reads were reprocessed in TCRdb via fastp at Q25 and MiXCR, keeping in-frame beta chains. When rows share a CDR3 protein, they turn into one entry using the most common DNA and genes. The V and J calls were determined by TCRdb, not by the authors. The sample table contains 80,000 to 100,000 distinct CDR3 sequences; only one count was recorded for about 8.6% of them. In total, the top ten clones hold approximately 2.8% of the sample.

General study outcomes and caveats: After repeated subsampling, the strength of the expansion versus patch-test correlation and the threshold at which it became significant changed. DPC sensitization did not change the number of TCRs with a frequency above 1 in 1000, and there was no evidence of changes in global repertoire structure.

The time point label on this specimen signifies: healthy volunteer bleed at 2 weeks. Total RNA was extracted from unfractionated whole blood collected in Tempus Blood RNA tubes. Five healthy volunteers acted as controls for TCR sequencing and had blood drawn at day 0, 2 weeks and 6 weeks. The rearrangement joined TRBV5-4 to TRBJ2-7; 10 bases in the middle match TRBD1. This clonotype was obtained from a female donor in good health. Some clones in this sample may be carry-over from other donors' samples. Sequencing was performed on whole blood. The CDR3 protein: CASSTWTGGNEQYF. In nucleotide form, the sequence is TGTGCCAGCAGCACCTGGACAGGGGGAAACGAGCAGTACTTC.